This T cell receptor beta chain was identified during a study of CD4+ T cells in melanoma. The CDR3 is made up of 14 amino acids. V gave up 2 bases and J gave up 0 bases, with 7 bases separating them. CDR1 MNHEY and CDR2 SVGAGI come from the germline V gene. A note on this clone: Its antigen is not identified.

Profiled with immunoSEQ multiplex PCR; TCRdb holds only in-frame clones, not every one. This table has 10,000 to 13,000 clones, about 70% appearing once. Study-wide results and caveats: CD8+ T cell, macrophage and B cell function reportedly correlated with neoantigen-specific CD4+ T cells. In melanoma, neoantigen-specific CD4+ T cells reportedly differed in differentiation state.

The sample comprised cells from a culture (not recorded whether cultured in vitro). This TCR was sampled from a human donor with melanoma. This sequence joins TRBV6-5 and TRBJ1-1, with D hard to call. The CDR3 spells CASSYLGLNTEAFF. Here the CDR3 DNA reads TGTGCCAGCAGTTACCTGGGTTTGAACACTGAAGCTTTCTTT.